The clone carrying this T cell receptor beta chain has just a few counts. With V trimmed by 3 bases and J by 5 bases, 9 bases remained unmatched. The germline gives CDR1 SQVTM, CDR2 ANQGSEA. The CDR3 spans 14 residues. TCRdb re-called the RT-PCR reads with MiXCR, one entry per CDR3 protein. The sample consists of about 700,000 distinct CDR3 sequences, 15% to 19% of them appearing once. This entry comes from a study of response to subunit inactivated influenza vaccine. This sample comprised PBMCs from blood, obtained approximately 13 days after vaccination. The rearrangement links TRBV29-1 to TRBJ1-2; TRBD1 aligns across 7 bases. This TCR was sampled from a man between 50 and 59 years old who received an inactivated influenza vaccine. The CDR3 protein is CSVEAGRGFYGYTF. As DNA, the CDR3 is TGCAGCGTTGAGGCGGGCAGGGGGTTTTATGGCTACACCTTC.